This T cell receptor beta chain emerged from a study of identical twins. Broader study findings: Shared out-of-frame alpha sequences (those common to twins) showed excess low generation probability. Reduced insertions were recorded for abundant cord blood beta clonotypes, with no such pattern in memory repertoires.

A universal primer binding site was introduced by template switching. The final cDNA contained unique molecular identifiers. Each CDR3 protein is one row after TCRdb ran MiXCR on the 5' RACE reads. The table has around 680,000 distinct CDR3 sequences, about 9.4% seen once. This clonotype was seen a handful of times. As yet, its antigen is unknown. This same sample was also part of a study on yellow fever vaccine responses in identical twins. That source notes: In identical twins, vaccine T cell responses appeared partly shared and partly individual.

The receptor was isolated from a young woman in good health. Material for sequencing was PBMCs.

In DNA form, the CDR3 reads TGTGCCAGCAGCGGGGATTATAGCAATCAGCCCCAGCATTTT. Its protein product is CASSGDYSNQPQHF. This chain joins TRBV2 and TRBJ1-5; no reliable D call. This CDR3 is 14 amino acids long. Germline values: CDR1 SNHLY, CDR2 FYNNEI. Trimming cost V 6 bases and J 0 bases, with 9 bases left between them. Full variable domain (remainder filled in from reference TRBV2 and TRBJ1-5): EPEVTQTPSHQVTQMGQEVILRCVPISNHLYFYWYRQILGQKVEFLVSFYNNEISEKSEIFDDQFSVERPDGSNFTLKIRSTKLEDSAMYFCASSGDYSNQPQHFGDGTRLSIL.